The 8 T cell receptor beta chains given below trace back to one sample, sequenced in a study of Ad26.COV2.S vaccination and SARS-CoV-2 variants. Treatment defined: 15 to 20 received Ad26.COV2.S at low or high dose, single or two shots; about 5 received placebo; per-sample allocation not given. Each sample was drawn 63 days after the first injection (of vaccine or placebo). TCRdb's table, derived via immunoSEQ multiplex PCR, lists solely in-frame clones and lacks some. The sample yields 360,000 or so clones, about 88% seen once. The sample here was peripheral blood, taken in a trial of Ad26.COV2.S vaccine versus placebo. These receptors came from a person aged 18-65 years who received the Ad26.COV2.S COVID-19 vaccine or a placebo.

The rearrangement joins TRBV9 to TRBJ2-1; unclear D gene. Germline CDR1 is SGDLS and CDR2 is YYNGEE. V was cut by 4 bases and J by 3 bases, with 14 bases left in between. This CDR3 has 15 amino acids. The CDR3 DNA reads TGTGCCAGCAGCCCCATCCCACCCGACTACAATGAGCAGTTCTTC. Its protein is CASSPIPPDYNEQFF.

The rearrangement uses TRBV28 and TRBJ1-2; D is unresolved. Trimming removed 6 bases from V and 3 bases from J, with 17 bases in between. The CDR3 is 15 residues long. The germline V gene has CDR1 MDHEN and CDR2 SYDVKM. The CDR3 reads CASSSSLGWDYGYTF. The CDR3 DNA follows: TGTGCCAGCAGCTCCTCCTTAGGATGGGACTATGGCTACACCTTC.

The chain combines TRBV28 with TRBJ1-1; D is uncertain. Germline V gives CDR1 MDHEN, CDR2 SYDVKM. This CDR3 contains 11 residues. Trimming stripped 3 bases from V and 11 bases from J, with 10 bases between. The CDR3 is CASSFKWSAFF. The CDR3 DNA reads TGTGCCAGCAGTTTTAAATGGAGTGCTTTCTTT.

The CDR3 coding sequence is TGTGCCAGCAGCCCCAGCTCGGGACAGCCATACGAGCAGTACTTC. This sequence encodes CASSPSSGQPYEQYF. The J gene is TRBJ2-7, the V gene TRBV5-4, with TRBD1 matching over 7 bases. CDR1 is SGHNT, CDR2 YYREEE, per germline (reference sequence). The CDR3 is 15 residues long. V was clipped by 4 bases and J by 4 bases; unmatched bases: 11.

The chain uses TRBV14 and TRBJ1-2; D is uncertain. CDR1 SGHDN and CDR2 FVKESK come from the germline V gene. CDR3 size: 16 residues. The V end lost 0 bases, the J end lost 4 bases, and 15 bases lay between the germline ends. The DNA of the CDR3 is TGTGCCAGCAGCCAAGAACCGGGGAAGAGGAGCTATGGCTACACCTTC. Protein product: CASSQEPGKRSYGYTF. Together with reference TRBV14 and TRBJ1-2, the CDR3 gives the full variable domain: EAGVTQFPSHSVIEKGQTVTLRCDPISGHDNLYWYRRVMGKEIKFLLHFVKESKQDESGMPNNRFLAERTGGTYSTLKVQPAELEDSGVYFCASSQEPGKRSYGYTFGSGTRLTVV.

This chain links TRBV5-1 with TRBJ2-1; 14 bases fit TRBD2. V was pared by 3 bases and J by 10 bases, with 3 bases of the junction left unmatched. Looked up from germline, CDR1 is SGHRS and CDR2 is YFSETQ. This CDR3 is 14 amino acids long. The CDR3 here is CASSSGTSGGEQFF. The DNA of the CDR3 is TGCGCCAGCAGCTCCGGGACTAGCGGGGGAGAGCAGTTCTTC.

The chain employs TRBV18 and TRBJ2-5; 11 nucleotides line up with TRBD1. The CDR3 contains 17 residues. The V segment lost 3 bases and the J segment 5 bases; nucleotides outside the gene matches: 11. CDR1 KGHSH and CDR2 LQKENI come from the germline V gene. The CDR3, as DNA: TGTGCCAGCTCACCCACGAACCGGACAGGGGGCCGGGAGACCCAGTACTTC. This encodes CASSPTNRTGGRETQYF. Full variable domain (missing parts from reference TRBV18 and TRBJ2-5): NAGVMQNPRHLVRRRGQEARLRCSPMKGHSHVYWYRQLPEEGLKFMVYLQKENIIDESGMPKERFSAEFPKEGPSILRIQQVVRGDSAAYFCASSPTNRTGGRETQYFGPGTRLLVL.

Regarding this clone: Other DNA sequences from this sample encode an identical CDR3 as well. The DNA for the CDR3 is TGTGCCAGTAGTTTGGGACAGGGCTACAATGAGCAGTTCTTC. This gives the protein CASSLGQGYNEQFF. V usage is TRBV19 and J usage is TRBJ2-1, with 9 positions matching TRBD1. Looked up from germline, CDR1 is LNHDA and CDR2 is SQIVND (reference sequence). The CDR3 loop spans 14 amino acids. The junction had 2 bases not matched to a gene; V was cut back by 5 bases and J by 3 bases. Together with reference TRBV19 and TRBJ2-1, the CDR3 gives the full variable domain: DGGITQSPKYLFRKEGQNVTLSCEQNLNHDAMYWYRQDPGQGLRLIYYSQIVNDFQKGDIAEGYSVSREKKESFPLTVTSAQKNPTAFYLCASSLGQGYNEQFFGPGTRLTVL.